This T cell receptor beta chain was captured in a study of cytotoxic CD8 clonotypes in ibrutinib-treated CLL (dated by TCRdb to 2020 to 2022). For context, the study as a whole: The cohort included roughly 15 treatment-naive and roughly ten relapsed/refractory patients; under 18 were IGHV unmutated. Every remission and progressive disease sample was obtained while ibrutinib was still being received by the patients. Cryopreserved peripheral blood mononuclear cells were obtained before treatment, at response, and at either sustained remission or disease progression. Partial responses were observed in 24 patients and complete responses in 2; after a median follow-up of around 68 months, remission was maintained in roughly 14 patients and progression was observed in roughly 12. Samples at response were collected after a median of about 11 months of treatment, with a range of 6 to 36 months. Of the approximately 90 participants in the trial, about 25 had longitudinal samples available. Samples averaged approximately 260,000 productive templates and more than 85,000 productive rearrangements. The study at large found these results: Sampling times were not matched between sustained-remission and progressing patients, and lymph node repertoires were not studied. Public clonotypes were found to be uncommon and were observed to contract or remain stable during treatment; the increase in clonality was shown to reflect expansion of private clonotypes at ibrutinib response. Clonality rose at ibrutinib response, remained stable during sustained remission, and dropped back toward baseline at progression. Baseline clonality was found to be higher than that of age-matched healthy donors and was strongly correlated with circulating CD8+ T-cell counts.

Comments on this clone: Its antigen target is currently unknown. No base-level quality is on record; no much larger clone is a single base apart.

Explained via the paper, the time point label denotes: 20 to 25 months on ibrutinib. Roughly 2.2 micrograms of genomic DNA were extracted from cryopreserved PBMCs for TCR beta library preparation. Longitudinal blood samples from CLL patients on ibrutinib monotherapy were analyzed using high-throughput TCR beta sequencing. The patients were enrolled in a single-center, open-label phase 2 trial of ibrutinib monotherapy. Each clonotype received, on average, about 9.7x coverage in deep resolution sequencing performed on a MiSeq, where the target depth lay between 1 in 1 million and 1 in 200,000 T cells. The immunoSEQ hsTCRB Kit was used to generate the TCR beta libraries. The study's processing was this. Data were analyzed with ImmunoSEQ Data Assistant and ImmunoSEQ Analyzer, with V, D and J genes assigned per IMGT definitions. Clonality, with values ranging from 0 to 1, was calculated as one minus the normalized Shannon entropy of productive rearrangement frequencies. Public clonotype analysis was restricted to overrepresented clonotypes comprising at least 0.05% of each patient's repertoire. About twelve repertoires from age-matched healthy donors, obtained from immuneACCESS, served as clonality controls. Not all clones reach the TCRdb copy of this immuneACCESS table, which keeps in-frame sequences only. Checked studies attribute under half of the gap to unresolved V genes and leave the rest unexplained. The V and J calls and clone size were taken over from that table, and D and trimming were inferred from the DNA. This sample comprises 100,000 to 150,000 clones, approximately 85% of them detected only once. The leading ten clones occupy 2% to 2.5% of the sample.

The clonotype was recovered from a human donor with chronic lymphocytic leukemia. The sequences come from PBMCs, collected after 24 months of ibrutinib treatment.

The CDR3 amino acid sequence is: CASSQVIGDRAFF. The DNA sequence is TGTGCCAGCAGCCAAGTTATAGGGGATCGGGCTTTCTTT. The chain couples TRBV14 to TRBJ1-1, and possibly TRBD1, on 5 matching bases. Trimming at the junction amounts to 1 base on V and 11 bases on J, and the germline ends lie 14 bases apart. The germline V gene supplies CDR1 SGHDN and CDR2 FVKESK. Taken from cysteine to phenylalanine, the CDR3 has 13 residues. The read is trimmed to its CDR3 DNA, 39 bases read in frame from base 1.